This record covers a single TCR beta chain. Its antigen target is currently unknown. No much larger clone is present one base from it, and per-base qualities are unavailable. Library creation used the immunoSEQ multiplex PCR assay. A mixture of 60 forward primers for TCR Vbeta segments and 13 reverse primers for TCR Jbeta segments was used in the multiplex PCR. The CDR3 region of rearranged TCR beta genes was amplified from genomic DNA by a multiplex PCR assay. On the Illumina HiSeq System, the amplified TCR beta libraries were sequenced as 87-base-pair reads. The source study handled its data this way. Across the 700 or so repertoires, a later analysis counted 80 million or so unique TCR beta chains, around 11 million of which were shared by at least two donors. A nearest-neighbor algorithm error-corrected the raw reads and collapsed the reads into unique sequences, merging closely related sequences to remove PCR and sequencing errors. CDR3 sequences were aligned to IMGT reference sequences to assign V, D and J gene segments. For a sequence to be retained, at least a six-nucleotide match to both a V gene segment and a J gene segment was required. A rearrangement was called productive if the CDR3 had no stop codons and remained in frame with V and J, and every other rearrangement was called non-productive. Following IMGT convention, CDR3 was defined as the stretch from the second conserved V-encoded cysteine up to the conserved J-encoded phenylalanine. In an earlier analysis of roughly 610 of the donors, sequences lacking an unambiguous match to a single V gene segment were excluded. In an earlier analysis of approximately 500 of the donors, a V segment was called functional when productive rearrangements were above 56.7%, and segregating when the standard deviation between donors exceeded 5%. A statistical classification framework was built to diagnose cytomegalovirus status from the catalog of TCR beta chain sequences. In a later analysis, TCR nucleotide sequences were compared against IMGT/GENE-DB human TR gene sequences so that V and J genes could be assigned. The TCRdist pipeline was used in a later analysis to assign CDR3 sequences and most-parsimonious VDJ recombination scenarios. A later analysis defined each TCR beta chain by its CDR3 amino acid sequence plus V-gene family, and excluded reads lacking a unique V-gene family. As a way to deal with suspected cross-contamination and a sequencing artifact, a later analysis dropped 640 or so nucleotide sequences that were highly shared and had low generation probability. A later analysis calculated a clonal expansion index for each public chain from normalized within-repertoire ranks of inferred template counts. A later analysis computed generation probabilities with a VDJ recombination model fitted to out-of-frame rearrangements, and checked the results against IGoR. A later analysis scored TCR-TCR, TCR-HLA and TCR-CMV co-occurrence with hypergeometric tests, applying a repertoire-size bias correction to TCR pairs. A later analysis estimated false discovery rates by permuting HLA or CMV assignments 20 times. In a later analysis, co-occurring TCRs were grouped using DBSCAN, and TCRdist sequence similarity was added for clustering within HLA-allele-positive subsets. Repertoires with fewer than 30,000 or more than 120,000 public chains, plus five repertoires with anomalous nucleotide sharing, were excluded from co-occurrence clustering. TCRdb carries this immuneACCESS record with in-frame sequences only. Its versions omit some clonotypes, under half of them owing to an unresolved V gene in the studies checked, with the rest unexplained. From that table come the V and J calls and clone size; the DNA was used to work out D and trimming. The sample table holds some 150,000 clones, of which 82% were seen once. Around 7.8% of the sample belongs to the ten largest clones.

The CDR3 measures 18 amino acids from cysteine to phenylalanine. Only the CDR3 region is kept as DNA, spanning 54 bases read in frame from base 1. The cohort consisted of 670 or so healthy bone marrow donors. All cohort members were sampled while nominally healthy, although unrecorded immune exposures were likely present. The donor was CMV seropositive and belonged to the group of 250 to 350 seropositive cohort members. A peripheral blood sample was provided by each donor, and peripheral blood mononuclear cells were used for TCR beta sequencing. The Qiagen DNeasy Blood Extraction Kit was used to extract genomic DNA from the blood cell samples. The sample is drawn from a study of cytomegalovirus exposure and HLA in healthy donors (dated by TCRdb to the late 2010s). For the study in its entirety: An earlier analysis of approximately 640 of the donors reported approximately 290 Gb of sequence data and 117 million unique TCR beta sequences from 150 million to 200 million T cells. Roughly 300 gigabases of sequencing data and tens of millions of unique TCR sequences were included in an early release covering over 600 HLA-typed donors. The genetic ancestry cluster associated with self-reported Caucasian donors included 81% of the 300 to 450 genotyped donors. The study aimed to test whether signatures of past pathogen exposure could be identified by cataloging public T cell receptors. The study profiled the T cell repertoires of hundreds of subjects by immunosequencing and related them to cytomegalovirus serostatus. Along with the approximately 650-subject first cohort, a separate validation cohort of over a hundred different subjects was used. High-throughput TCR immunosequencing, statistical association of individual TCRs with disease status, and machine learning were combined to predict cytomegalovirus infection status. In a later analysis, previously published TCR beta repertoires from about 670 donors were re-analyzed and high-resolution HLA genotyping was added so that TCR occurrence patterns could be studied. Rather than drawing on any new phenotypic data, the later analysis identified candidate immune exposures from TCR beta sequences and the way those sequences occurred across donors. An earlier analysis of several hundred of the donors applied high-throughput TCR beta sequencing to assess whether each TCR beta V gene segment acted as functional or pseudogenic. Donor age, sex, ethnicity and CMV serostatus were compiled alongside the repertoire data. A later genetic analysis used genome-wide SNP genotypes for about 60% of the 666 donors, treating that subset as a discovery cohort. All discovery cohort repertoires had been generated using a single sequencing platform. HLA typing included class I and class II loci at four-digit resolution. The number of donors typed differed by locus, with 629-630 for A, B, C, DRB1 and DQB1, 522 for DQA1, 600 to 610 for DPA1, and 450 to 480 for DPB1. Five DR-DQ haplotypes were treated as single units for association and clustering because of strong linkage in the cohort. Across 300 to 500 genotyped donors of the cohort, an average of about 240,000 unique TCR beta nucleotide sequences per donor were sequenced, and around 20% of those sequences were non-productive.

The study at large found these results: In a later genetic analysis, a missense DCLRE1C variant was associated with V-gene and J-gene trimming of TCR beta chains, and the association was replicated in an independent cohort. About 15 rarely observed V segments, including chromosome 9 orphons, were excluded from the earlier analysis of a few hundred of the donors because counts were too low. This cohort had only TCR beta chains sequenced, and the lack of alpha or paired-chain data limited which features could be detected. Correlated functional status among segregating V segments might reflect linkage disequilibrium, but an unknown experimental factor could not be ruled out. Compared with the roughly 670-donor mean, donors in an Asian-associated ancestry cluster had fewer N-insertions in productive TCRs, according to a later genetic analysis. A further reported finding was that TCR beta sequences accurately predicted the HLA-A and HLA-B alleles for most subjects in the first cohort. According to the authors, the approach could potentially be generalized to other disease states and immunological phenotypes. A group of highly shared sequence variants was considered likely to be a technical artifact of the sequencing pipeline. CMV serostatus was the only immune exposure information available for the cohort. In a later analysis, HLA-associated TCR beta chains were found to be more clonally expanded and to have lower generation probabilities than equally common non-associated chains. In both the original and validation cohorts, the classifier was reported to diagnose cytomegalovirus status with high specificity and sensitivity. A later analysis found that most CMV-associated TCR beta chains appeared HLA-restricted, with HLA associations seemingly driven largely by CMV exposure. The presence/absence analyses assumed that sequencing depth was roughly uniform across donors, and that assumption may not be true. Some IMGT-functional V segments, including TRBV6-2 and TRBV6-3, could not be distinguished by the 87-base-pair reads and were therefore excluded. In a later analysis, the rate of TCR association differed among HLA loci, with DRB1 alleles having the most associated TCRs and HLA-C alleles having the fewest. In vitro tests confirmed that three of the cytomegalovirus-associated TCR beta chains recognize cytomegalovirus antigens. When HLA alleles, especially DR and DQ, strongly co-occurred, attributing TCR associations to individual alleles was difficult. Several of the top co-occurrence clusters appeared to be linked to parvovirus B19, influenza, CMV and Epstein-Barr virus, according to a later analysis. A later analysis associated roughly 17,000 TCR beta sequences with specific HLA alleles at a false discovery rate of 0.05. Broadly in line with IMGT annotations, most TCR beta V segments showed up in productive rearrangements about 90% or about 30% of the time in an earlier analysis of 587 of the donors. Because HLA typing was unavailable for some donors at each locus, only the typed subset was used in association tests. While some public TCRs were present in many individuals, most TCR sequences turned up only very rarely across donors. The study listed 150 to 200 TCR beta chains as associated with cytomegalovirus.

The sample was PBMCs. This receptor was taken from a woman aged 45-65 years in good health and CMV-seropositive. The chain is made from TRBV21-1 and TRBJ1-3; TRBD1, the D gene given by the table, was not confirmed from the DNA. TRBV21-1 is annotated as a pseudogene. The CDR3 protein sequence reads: CASSKGFDDRFPGNTIYF. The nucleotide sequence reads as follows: TGTGCCAGCAGCAAAGGGTTCGACGACAGGTTTCCTGGAAACACCATATATTTT.